Below are 17 T cell receptor beta chains sequenced from a single sample in a study of blood T cell repertoires in COVID-19 (dated by TCRdb to 2018 to 2021). Libraries were prepared through the immunoSEQ multiplex PCR assay. The immuneACCESS repertoire file appears here via TCRdb, limited to in-frame rearrangements. These files lack a portion of the clones; in checked studies, under half of the deficit traces to unresolved V genes, and the cause of the others is not known. The sample records around 200,000 clones, over 80% of which are singletons. About 7% of the sample comes from the top ten. The sequenced sample was peripheral blood. Receptors originate from a woman in her forties with COVID-19, enrolled during active disease.

The V call is TRBV9, the J call TRBJ1-2; 8 bases agree with TRBD1. V trimming: 3 bases; J trimming: 5 bases; junction bases outside the gene matches: 6. CDR3 length: 14 amino acids. Germline loops: CDR1 SGDLS, CDR2 YYNGEE. The CDR3 sequence: CASSATGGLYGYTF. CDR3 DNA sequence: TGTGCCAGCAGCGCCACAGGGGGATTATATGGCTACACCTTC.

The chain couples TRBV9 to TRBJ1-2; D might be TRBD1 (6 bases). The CDR3 is 16 amino acids. Trimming cost V 1 base and J 2 bases, with 15 bases left between them. From germline, CDR1 is SGDLS and CDR2 YYNGEE. CDR3 in amino acids: CASSVRLRGNNYGYTF. For the CDR3, the DNA is TGTGCCAGCAGCGTAAGGCTAAGGGGGAACAACTATGGCTACACCTTC.

This clone showed up just once. The chain combines TRBV19 with TRBJ1-5; 9 nucleotides line up with TRBD1. The V and J ends lost 4 bases and 1 base, in that order; junction bases with no gene match: 8. Per the germline V gene, CDR1 is LNHDA and CDR2 is SQIVND (reference sequence). The CDR3 is 17 amino acids. In DNA, the CDR3 is TGTGCCAGTAGTACTGGGACAGGGAGATTGAGCAATCAGCCCCAGCATTTT. Amino acids: CASSTGTGRLSNQPQHF.

As concerns this clone: Other DNA sequences in this specimen translate into the identical CDR3. The chain has TRBV10-3 and TRBJ1-1; D perhaps matches TRBD1 (5 bases). Germline loops: CDR1 ENHRY, CDR2 SYGVKD. This CDR3 has 13 residues. Trimming removed 6 bases from V and 0 bases from J, with 8 bases in between. CDR3 loop: CAIRDRVNTEAFF. DNA for the CDR3: TGTGCCATCAGAGACAGAGTGAACACTGAAGCTTTCTTT.

The genes are TRBV10-3 and TRBJ1-1, with D maybe TRBD1 (5 bases). The CDR3 consists of 16 residues. Germline-derived CDR1 and CDR2 are ENHRY and SYGVKD. Trimming took off 4 bases at V and 8 bases at J, with 23 bases between the two ends. The CDR3 nucleotides read TGTGCCATCAGTGTTCCCTTGGGAGGAACCCCAGGGGAAGCTTTCTTT. As protein: CAISVPLGGTPGEAFF.

V gene TRBV28 combines with J gene TRBJ2-7; D uncertain. The germline V and J ends were trimmed by 2 bases and 0 bases, with 11 bases remaining between them. This CDR3 is built from 15 residues. Germline V gives CDR1 MDHEN, CDR2 SYDVKM. The CDR3 here is CASSLPLKSSYEQYF. The CDR3, as DNA: TGTGCCAGCAGTTTACCCCTCAAGAGCTCCTACGAGCAGTACTTC.

The chain links TRBV9 to TRBJ1-4; D remains ambiguous. Germline V lookup: CDR1 SGDLS, CDR2 YYNGEE. The CDR3 extends over 16 amino acids. V dropped 0 bases and J dropped 0 bases, with 9 bases sitting between them. The CDR3 here is CASSVAQTATNEKLFF. In DNA form, the CDR3 reads TGTGCCAGCAGCGTAGCGCAGACTGCAACTAATGAAAAACTGTTTTTT.

V and J are TRBV9 and TRBJ2-7, with D unclear. Trimming left V 1 base short and J 3 bases short, with 14 bases between. Germline-derived CDR1 and CDR2 are SGDLS and YYNGEE. This CDR3 is built from 15 residues. CDR3 residues: CASSVYHSLDYEQYF. Here the CDR3 DNA reads TGTGCCAGCAGCGTATATCACTCCCTTGACTACGAGCAGTACTTC.

This sequence joins TRBV24-1 and TRBJ2-1; 7 bases agree with TRBD1. V lost 4 bases to trimming and J lost 8 bases; unmatched junction nucleotides: 13. The CDR3 covers 16 residues. Germline-derived CDR1 and CDR2 are KGHDR and SFDVKD. CDR3 amino acids: CATSELTKTGSDEQFF. The CDR3 DNA sequence: TGTGCCACCAGTGAACTAACTAAGACAGGGAGCGATGAGCAGTTCTTC.

The chain couples TRBV6-1 to TRBJ2-7; 7 positions agree with TRBD2. Germline CDR1 MNHNS, CDR2 SASEGT. With 5 bases clipped from V and 0 bases from J, the junction kept 7 bases outside the gene matches. CDR3 size: 15 residues. The CDR3: CASSLAGEGSYEQYF. The CDR3 DNA is TGTGCCAGCAGTCTTGCGGGAGAAGGCTCCTACGAGCAGTACTTC.

The chain joins TRBV29-1 to TRBJ2-3; D call uncertain. The V and J ends lost 3 bases and 2 bases respectively, with 15 bases between them. CDR3 length: 15 residues. Looked up from germline, CDR1 is SQVTM and CDR2 is ANQGSEA. The CDR3 nucleotides are TGCAGCGTTGATAGACCACCTATAGCCACAGATACGCAGTATTTT. Protein product: CSVDRPPIATDTQYF.

The chain combines TRBV10-2 with TRBJ2-5; 10 bases are a match to TRBD2. The J segment lost 7 bases and the V segment lost 8 bases, leaving 4 bases of the junction unmatched. The CDR3 sequence is 12 residues long. Germline lookup yields CDR1 WSHSY and CDR2 SAAADI. This CDR3 is CASGVAGGTQYF. Written as DNA, the CDR3 is TGCGCCAGCGGAGTAGCGGGGGGGACCCAGTACTTC.

The chain couples TRBV9 to TRBJ2-3; D call uncertain. The CDR3 extends over 15 amino acids. The germline gives CDR1 SGDLS, CDR2 YYNGEE. Trimming took off 0 bases at V and 6 bases at J, with 14 bases between the two ends. The CDR3 reads CASSVAIHSRDTQYF. The CDR3 DNA sequence: TGTGCCAGCAGCGTAGCTATTCACTCTAGGGATACGCAGTATTTT.

This chain uses TRBV19 with TRBJ1-1; 8 bases fit TRBD1. The CDR3 consists of 12 residues. V trimming: 6 bases; J trimming: 12 bases; junction bases outside the gene matches: 9. Germline-derived CDR1 and CDR2 are LNHDA and SQIVND (reference sequence). The CDR3 reads CASRPGTGISFF. As DNA, the CDR3 is TGTGCCAGTAGACCCGGGACAGGCATTTCTTTCTTT.

This clone has only one observation. The chain joins TRBV15 to TRBJ2-7; a weak D match, TRBD2 (6 bases). Looked up from germline, CDR1 is LNHNV and CDR2 is YYDKDF (reference sequence). The CDR3 has 16 residues. The V end lost 0 bases, the J end lost 1 base, and 13 bases lay between the germline ends. CDR3 in DNA: TGTGCCACCAGCAGAGAGCGGGGCTTAGAGTCCTACGAGCAGTACTTC. Protein product: CATSRERGLESYEQYF. Variable domain in full (rest from reference TRBV15 and TRBJ2-7): DAMVIQNPRYQVTQFGKPVTLSCSQTLNHNVMYWYQQKSSQAPKLLFHYYDKDFNNEADTPDNFQSRRPNTSFCFLDIRSPGLGDTAMYLCATSRERGLESYEQYFGPGTRLTVT.

The genes are TRBV4-2 and TRBJ1-5; TRBD1 might be the D (5 bases). The V gene lost 0 bases and the J gene lost 5 bases, with 11 bases spanning the gap. CDR3 length equals 15 residues. Germline assignment: CDR1 LGHNA and CDR2 YNFKEQ. CDR3 coding DNA: TGTGCCAGCAGCCAAGAGCAGGGAGGCTATCAGCCCCAGCATTTT. It yields the protein CASSQEQGGYQPQHF.

This clone was seen only once. V is TRBV19 and J is TRBJ1-2, with 10 bases fitting TRBD1. Germline V gives CDR1 LNHDA, CDR2 SQIVND (reference sequence). Trimming cost V 4 bases and J 2 bases; bases outside gene matches: 1. The CDR3 totals 14 residues. The DNA for the CDR3 is TGTGCCAGTAGTACGGACAGGGGGAACTATGGCTACACCTTC. Protein product: CASSTDRGNYGYTF.